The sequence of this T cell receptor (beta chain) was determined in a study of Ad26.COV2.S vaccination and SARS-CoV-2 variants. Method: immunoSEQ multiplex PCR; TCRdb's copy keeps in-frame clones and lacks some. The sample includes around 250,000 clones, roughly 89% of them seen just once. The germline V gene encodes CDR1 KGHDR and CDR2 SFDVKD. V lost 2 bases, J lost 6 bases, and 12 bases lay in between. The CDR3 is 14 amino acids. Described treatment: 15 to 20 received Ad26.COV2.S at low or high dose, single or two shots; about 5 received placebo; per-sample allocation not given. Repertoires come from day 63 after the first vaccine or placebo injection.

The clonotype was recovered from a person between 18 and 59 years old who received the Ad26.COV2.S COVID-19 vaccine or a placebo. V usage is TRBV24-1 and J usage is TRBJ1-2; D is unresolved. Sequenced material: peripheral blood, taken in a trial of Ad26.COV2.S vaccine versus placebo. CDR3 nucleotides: TGTGCCACCAGTGATTCAGCAGGCCCCGATGGCTACACCTTC. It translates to CATSDSAGPDGYTF.